Each of the 26 T cell receptor beta chains below was sequenced from the same sample in a study of CD8+CD57+ T cells in acquired aplastic anemia. Using genomic DNA as the template, TCR beta VDJ and CDR3 profiling was carried out. TCRdb re-called the reads through MiXCR, storing one row per CDR3 protein. This sample yields just over 400,000 distinct CDR3 sequences, of which roughly 64% are seen a single time; 4% belongs to the top ten. Input material: sorted CD4+, CD8+, or CD8+CD57+ T cells (not recorded which) from PBMCs. The receptors derive from a human donor in good health, serving as a control.

This clonotype was counted at least ten times. The chain links TRBV2 to TRBJ1-1; maybe TRBD1 (6 bases). V lost 6 bases, J lost 4 bases, and 12 bases lay in between. CDR3 length equals 13 residues. CDR1 and CDR2 from the germline V gene are SNHLY and FYNNEI. Written as DNA, the CDR3 is TGTGCCAGCAGACGGGGGGCAGGCACTGAAGCTTTCTTT. Protein: CASRRGAGTEAFF.

Of note for this clonotype: A much bigger clone sits one base away, suggesting this may be a read error. The chain recombines TRBV27 with TRBJ1-6; D not certain. Deletions cut 3 bases from V and 9 bases from J, with 12 bases between. This CDR3 contains 14 residues. Germline CDR1 is MNHEY and CDR2 is SMNVEV (reference sequence). The CDR3 reads CASSLRLGTSPLHF. The CDR3, as DNA: TGTGCCAGCAGTTTGAGACTGGGTACTTCACCCCTCCACTTT.

Comment on this clonotype: The junction departs from the called germline gene at one end, perhaps through a read error. The chain employs TRBV7-6 and TRBJ1-5, with a possible D match to TRBD1 (5 bases). Germline CDR1 is SGHVS and CDR2 is FNYEAQ. CDR3 size: 14 residues. CDR3: CASSLVQGGQPQHF. The CDR3 bases are TGTGCCAGCAGCCTAGTTCAGGGCGGGCAGCCGCAGCATTTT.

The table lists this clonotype with many counts. V and J are TRBV10-1 and TRBJ2-1, with 7 bases fitting TRBD1. V lost 3 bases and J lost 5; bases outside the gene matches: 7. CDR1 WNHNN and CDR2 SYGVQD come from the germline V gene (reference sequence). The CDR3 length is 15 residues. CDR3 sequence reads: CASSDRDRNDNEQFF. CDR3 DNA: TGCGCCAGCAGTGATAGGGACAGAAACGACAATGAGCAGTTCTTC.

This clonotype was counted ten times or more. J is TRBJ2-3 and V is TRBV9; 7 bases are shared with TRBD1. This CDR3 spans 15 amino acids. In germline, CDR1 is SGDLS, CDR2 YYNGEE. The junction had 4 bases not matched to a gene; V was cut back by 1 base and J by 2 bases. The CDR3: CASSVSGQNTDTQYF. The CDR3 nucleotides are TGTGCCAGCAGCGTATCGGGACAGAACACAGATACGCAGTATTTT.

V and J are TRBV5-4 and TRBJ2-5, with D perhaps given as TRBD1 or TRBD2 (5 bases each). Looked up from germline, CDR1 is SGHNT and CDR2 is YYREEE (reference sequence). V was shortened by 4 bases and J by 2 bases, with 9 bases between the two germline ends. The CDR3 has 13 amino acids. The CDR3 bases are TGTGCCAGCAGCGGGGGTATTCAAGAGACCCAGTACTTC. It is translated as CASSGGIQETQYF. Based on the CDR3 plus reference TRBV5-4 and TRBJ2-5, the full variable domain is ETGVTQSPTHLIKTRGQQVTLRCSSQSGHNTVSWYQQALGQGPQFIFQYYREEENGRGNFPPRFSGLQFPNYSSELNVNALELDDSALYLCASSGGIQETQYFGPGTRLLVL.

The chain recombines TRBV15 with TRBJ1-1; D call uncertain. The CDR3 length is 13 residues. V lost 1 base to trimming and J lost 8 bases, with 11 bases between them. Germline V gives CDR1 LNHNV, CDR2 YYDKDF (reference sequence). The CDR3 region is CATSRVDTREAFF. The CDR3 nucleotides read TGTGCCACCAGCAGAGTAGACACCAGGGAAGCTTTCTTT. The full variable domain, with the rest looked up from reference TRBV15 and TRBJ1-1, is DAMVIQNPRYQVTQFGKPVTLSCSQTLNHNVMYWYQQKSSQAPKLLFHYYDKDFNNEADTPDNFQSRRPNTSFCFLDIRSPGLGDTAMYLCATSRVDTREAFFGQGTRLTVV.

This clonotype was seen many times. The rearrangement uses TRBV29-1 and TRBJ1-1, with 8 bases that match TRBD1. Germline values: CDR1 SQVTM, CDR2 ANQGSEA. After removal of 7 bases from V and 3 bases from J, the junction contained 7 bases not matched to a gene. This CDR3 is 13 amino acids long. CDR3 DNA sequence: TGCAGCGGTAACAGGGGGAGGTACACTGAAGCTTTCTTT. Its translation is CSGNRGRYTEAFF.

V and J are TRBV7-8 and TRBJ2-7; D might be TRBD1 or TRBD2, each matching 5 bases. Trimming stripped 2 bases from V and 12 bases from J, with 23 bases between. Germline CDR1 is SGHVS and CDR2 is FQNEAQ. The CDR3 is 15 residues long. The CDR3 nucleotides are TGTGCCAGCAGCTTAAGGACGGGACCAAACAACACCATGTACTTC. Its translation: CASSLRTGPNNTMYF.

As to this clonotype: Its ends do not fully match the called genes, so a read error is possible. The chain joins TRBV29-1 to TRBJ1-3, with TRBD1 matching over 9 bases. The CDR3 is 13 amino acids. Germline V gives CDR1 SQVTM, CDR2 ANQGSEA. This CDR3 is CGVGTGSGNTIYF. CDR3 DNA sequence: TGTGGCGTTGGGACAGGGTCTGGAAACACCATATATTTT.

V gene TRBV20-1 combines with J gene TRBJ2-3; the match to TRBD1 covers 9 bases. Germline loops: CDR1 DFQATT, CDR2 SNEGSKA (reference sequence). With V trimmed by 6 bases and J by 1 base, 8 bases remained unmatched. This CDR3 contains 15 residues. CDR3 residues: CSATDRGDGTDTQYF. CDR3 DNA sequence: TGCAGTGCGACGGACAGGGGAGATGGCACAGATACGCAGTATTTT.

Note on this clonotype: The CDR3 does not close with the conserved phenylalanine or tryptophan, likely indicating a read error. It is unclear where the CDR3 begins or ends on the DNA, so no DNA is shown, and the CDR3 is as TCRdb lists it. This chain joins TRBV7-2 and TRBJ2-7; TRBD2 was called by the table and not checked on the DNA. Termini included, the CDR3 measures 13 amino acids. CDR1 and CDR2 from the germline V gene are SGHTA and FQGNSA. The CDR3 spells CASRPSGGEGDTQ.

The chain is built from TRBV12-3 or TRBV12-4 and TRBJ2-3; D ambiguous. The CDR3 has 11 residues. V lost 7 bases to trimming and J lost 6 bases, with 8 bases between them. CDR3 sequence (DNA): TGTGCCAGCATGAAAGAGGATACGCAGTATTTT. Translating it yields CASMKEDTQYF.

V usage is TRBV9 and J usage is TRBJ2-7, with 14 bases matching TRBD2. In germline, CDR1 is SGDLS, CDR2 YYNGEE. This CDR3 has 16 residues. The V and J ends lost 1 base and 5 bases, in that order; junction bases with no gene match: 5. This CDR3 is CASSVLTSGGVDEQYF. The CDR3 DNA is TGTGCCAGCAGCGTATTGACTAGCGGGGGGGTAGACGAGCAGTACTTC. The variable domain in full, completed from reference TRBV9 and TRBJ2-7, reads DSGVTQTPKHLITATGQRVTLRCSPRSGDLSVYWYQQSLDQGLQFLIQYYNGEERAKGNILERFSAQQFPDLHSELNLSSLELGDSALYFCASSVLTSGGVDEQYFGPGTRLTVT.

The rearrangement joins TRBV20-1 to TRBJ1-2; maybe TRBD1 (5 bases). This CDR3 region has 13 residues. The V end lost 5 bases, the J end lost 4 bases, and 14 bases lay between the germline ends. Germline CDR1 DFQATT, CDR2 SNEGSKA (reference sequence). The CDR3 is CSALHGTGYGYTF. The CDR3 region has the DNA TGCAGTGCTCTACACGGGACGGGCTATGGCTACACCTTC.

The V gene is TRBV5-5, the J gene TRBJ2-1; 9 nucleotides align to TRBD2. This CDR3 spans 14 amino acids. Germline CDR1 SGHKS, CDR2 YYEKEE (reference sequence). V was pared by 4 bases and J by 5 bases, with 4 bases of the junction left unmatched. In DNA, the CDR3 is TGTGCCAGCAGCCGCGGGGGGGTAGACAATGAGCAGTTCTTC. Translating it yields CASSRGGVDNEQFF. The variable domain in full, with the rest retrieved from reference TRBV5-5 and TRBJ2-1, is DAGVTQSPTHLIKTRGQQVTLRCSPISGHKSVSWYQQVLGQGPQFIFQYYEKEERGRGNFPDRFSARQFPNYSSELNVNALLLGDSALYLCASSRGGVDNEQFFGPGTRLTVL.

As concerns this clonotype: It is likely a read error, because the conserved phenylalanine at the end of the CDR3 is missing. V usage is TRBV25-1 and J usage is TRBJ2-2; D gene unclear. The germline CDR1 and CDR2 sequences are MGHDK and SYGVNS. This CDR3 region has 11 residues. V lost 2 bases to trimming and J lost 5 bases, with 0 bases between them. The CDR3: CASSETGELFL. CDR3 DNA sequence: TGTGCCAGCAGTGAAACCGGGGAGCTGTTTCTT.

The chain is built from TRBV2 and TRBJ2-7; D gene uncertain. The germline V gene has CDR1 SNHLY and CDR2 FYNNEI. The CDR3 is 13 residues long. Trimming left V 2 bases short and J 3 bases short, with 8 bases between. The CDR3 DNA sequence: TGTGCCAGCAGTGAAACCGGCCTCTACGAGCAGTACTTC. It codes for CASSETGLYEQYF.

The CDR3 coding sequence is TGCAGTGCTAGACGGGACAGGGGCCACGAGCAGTACTTC. It specifies CSARRDRGHEQYF. The rearrangement links TRBV20-1 to TRBJ2-7; the match to TRBD1 covers 10 bases. CDR1 is DFQATT, CDR2 SNEGSKA, per germline (reference sequence). The CDR3 length is 13 residues. Trimming removed 2 bases from V and 5 bases from J; junction bases left unmatched: 3.

This clonotype was recorded a few times. The gene calls are TRBV9 and TRBJ2-7; 10 positions agree with TRBD2. This CDR3 contains 15 residues. J gave up 1 base and V 0 bases, and 1 base lay outside the gene matches. Per the germline V gene, CDR1 is SGDLS and CDR2 is YYNGEE. The CDR3 coding sequence is TGTGCCAGCAGCGTAGGGACTAGCGGATCCTACGAGCAGTACTTC. Amino acid sequence: CASSVGTSGSYEQYF.

The V call is TRBV7-8, the J call TRBJ2-3; D not certain. CDR1 and CDR2 from the germline V gene are SGHVS and FQNEAQ. V lost 1 base, J lost 15 bases, and 23 bases lay in between. The CDR3 sequence is 15 residues long. CDR3 region: CASSLERVYEHNFYF. CDR3 DNA sequence: TGTGCCAGCAGCTTAGAACGCGTGTACGAGCATAACTTCTATTTT. Together with reference TRBV7-8 and TRBJ2-3, the CDR3 gives the full variable domain: GAGVSQSPRYKVAKRGQDVALRCDPISGHVSLFWYQQALGQGPEFLTYFQNEAQLDKSGLPSDRFFAERPEGSVSTLKIQRTQQEDSAVYLCASSLERVYEHNFYFGPGTRLTVL.

This chain joins TRBV19 and TRBJ2-2, with 9 positions matching TRBD1. The germline gives CDR1 LNHDA, CDR2 SQIVND (reference sequence). The CDR3 is 15 residues long. Trimming cost V 9 bases and J 2 bases; bases outside gene matches: 7. The CDR3 bases are TGTGCCAGCAGTGAACAGGGGGCTAACACCGGGGAGCTGTTTTTT. It codes for CASSEQGANTGELFF.

In this sample, this clonotype turned up a few times. CDR3 amino acids: CASSVAAGGKEQYF. In nucleotides, the CDR3 is TGTGCCAGCAGCGTGGCCGCGGGGGGGAAGGAGCAGTACTTC. The chain joins TRBV7-4 to TRBJ2-7; 9 nucleotides match TRBD2. J gave up 7 bases and V 5 bases, and 9 bases lay outside the gene matches. CDR3 length equals 14 residues. Germline V gene lookup returns CDR1 SGHVT and CDR2 SQSDAQ. Together with reference TRBV7-4 and TRBJ2-7, the CDR3 gives the full variable domain: GAGVSQSPRYKVAKRGRDVALRCDSISGHVTLYWYRQTLGQGSEVLTYSQSDAQRDKSGRPSGRFSAERPERSVSTLKIQRTEQGDSAVYLCASSVAAGGKEQYFGPGTRLTVT.

This chain connects TRBV15 to TRBJ2-7; D is ambiguous. The germline V gene has CDR1 LNHNV and CDR2 YYDKDF (reference sequence). The CDR3 consists of 15 residues. V shed 3 bases and J shed 2 bases, with 14 bases lying between them. The DNA for the CDR3 is TGTGCCACCAGCAGGGGCCGGGTCTCTGCCTACGAGCAGTACTTC. As protein: CATSRGRVSAYEQYF.

This clonotype has just a few counts. Just one base apart from a much larger clone, this may be a read error. The chain uses TRBV12-3 or TRBV12-4 and TRBJ2-1, with D perhaps TRBD1 (8 bases). The CDR3 sequence is 15 residues long. The CDR3 nucleotides read TGTGCCAGCAGCTTGACGACAGGGGACTACAATGAGCAGTCCTTC. This encodes CASSLTTGDYNEQSF.

The table lists this clonotype with many counts. The rearrangement uses TRBV5-1 and TRBJ1-3; D is ambiguous. The CDR3 runs 18 residues. CDR1 and CDR2 (germline): SGHRS, YFSETQ. V lost 0 bases and J 0 bases, leaving 16 bases between the germline ends. The DNA for the CDR3 is TGCGCCAGCAGCTTGGCCCCCACTGACACCAACTCTGGAAACACCATATATTTT. This gives the protein CASSLAPTDTNSGNTIYF.